This TCR beta chain was sequenced in a study of T cells in localized non-small cell lung cancer. Overall study results and limits: Because researchers sequenced only one region of the tumor, heterogeneity is still possible. Of the top 100 tumor clones, median around 55 were in adjacent lung, approximately 30 among its top 100. A raised T cell density in blood coincided with lengthier overall survival. It was uninvolved adjacent lung that showed the highest T cell clonality, exceeding tumor.

TCRdb's copy holds only in-frame clones and misses some; the assay was immunoSEQ multiplex PCR. The data hold 55,000 or so clones, with around three quarters observed a single time. On this clone itself: Antigen specificity is unknown.

V shed 4 bases and J shed 6 bases, with 16 bases lying between them. The CDR3 has 14 residues. Germline V gene sequence: CDR1 SEHNR, CDR2 FQNEAQ (reference sequence). This chain uses TRBV7-9 with TRBJ2-7, with D perhaps TRBD1 (5 bases). This sample comprised PBMCs, obtained before any cancer treatment. This clonotype originated in a woman between 35 and 70 years old with stage II lung adenocarcinoma. The CDR3 sequence: CASSYQSTVSEQYF. CDR3 coding DNA: TGTGCCAGCAGCTACCAGTCGACAGTCTCCGAGCAGTACTTC.